These 32 T cell receptor beta chains came from one sample sequenced in a study of cytomegalovirus exposure and HLA in healthy donors. The PCR made use of 60 Vbeta and 13 Jbeta primers. The assay was immunoSEQ multiplex PCR, and TCRdb's table has in-frame clones only and misses some. The table shows under 200,000 clones, with 75% to 90% occurring only once. Material for sequencing was PBMCs. These TCRs come from a woman under 30 in good health and CMV-seronegative.

The chain employs TRBV28 and TRBJ2-2; possible D gene TRBD1, 5 bases. The CDR3 contains 15 residues. Germline V gives CDR1 MDHEN, CDR2 SYDVKM. Trimming took off 5 bases at V and 3 bases at J, with 13 bases between the two ends. The CDR3, as DNA: TGTGCCAGCAGTCCCAGGGTGTTCGACACCGGGGAGCTGTTTTTT. Its translation: CASSPRVFDTGELFF.

The rearrangement joins TRBV27 to TRBJ1-4; unclear D gene. There are 14 residues in the CDR3. Trimming removed 7 bases from V and 2 bases from J, with 11 bases in between. The germline V gene has CDR1 MNHEY and CDR2 SMNVEV (reference sequence). The chain's CDR3 is CASTNRGTNEKLFF. CDR3 DNA: TGTGCCAGCACCAACCGAGGGACTAATGAAAAACTGTTTTTT.

This rearrangement joins TRBV2 to TRBJ1-2; TRBD1 matches 9 bases. Germline CDR1 is SNHLY and CDR2 is FYNNEI. The CDR3 totals 17 residues. J was trimmed by 3 bases and V by 6 bases; bases with no gene match: 14. CDR3 sequence reads: CASRPGTGKFEDYGYTF. CDR3 DNA sequence: TGTGCCAGCAGACCCGGGACAGGGAAGTTCGAGGACTATGGCTACACCTTC.

V gene TRBV2 combines with J gene TRBJ2-1, with 10 bases lining up with TRBD2. Unmatched junction bases numbered 16, after V lost 7 bases and J lost 7 bases. CDR1 is SNHLY, CDR2 FYNNEI, per germline. The CDR3 sequence is 17 residues long. This CDR3 is CASTMTSGRYKPNEQFF. In DNA form, the CDR3 reads TGTGCCAGCACGATGACTAGCGGGCGTTATAAACCAAATGAGCAGTTCTTC.

This sequence joins TRBV27 and TRBJ1-2, with TRBD1 matching 11 bases. The CDR3 runs to 16 residues. V was clipped by 5 bases and J by 1 base; unmatched bases: 6. Germline CDR1 is MNHEY and CDR2 is SMNVEV (reference sequence). The CDR3 spells CASSPDRGPYNYGYTF. DNA for the CDR3: TGTGCCAGCAGTCCGGACAGGGGGCCTTATAACTATGGCTACACCTTC.

This clone was recorded only once. The rearrangement links TRBV19 to TRBJ1-1; D is unresolved. Germline lookup yields CDR1 LNHDA and CDR2 SQIVND (reference sequence). The CDR3 extends over 11 amino acids. Trimming pared 7 bases from V and 3 bases from J, leaving 6 bases between. The CDR3 loop reads CASKRYTEAFF. CDR3 sequence (DNA): TGTGCCAGTAAGAGATACACTGAAGCTTTCTTT.

This sequence joins TRBV7-9 and TRBJ1-4; D not certain. Germline CDR1 reads SEHNR; CDR2 reads FQNEAQ (reference sequence). The CDR3 is made up of 14 amino acids. Trimming pared 3 bases from V and 5 bases from J, leaving 10 bases between. The CDR3 nucleotides are TGTGCCAGCAGCTTTAATGCGGGGAATGAAAAACTGTTTTTT. This codes for CASSFNAGNEKLFF.

The rearrangement joins TRBV7-6 to TRBJ2-5; the match to TRBD2 covers 14 bases. CDR1 and CDR2 (germline): SGHVS, FNYEAQ. V trimming: 7 bases; J trimming: 3 bases; junction bases outside the gene matches: 4. The CDR3 runs 15 residues. This CDR3 reads CASIAGLAGEETQYF. The CDR3 bases are TGTGCCAGCATCGCGGGACTAGCGGGAGAAGAGACCCAGTACTTC.

The chain couples TRBV7-3 to TRBJ1-1; D is perhaps TRBD1 (5 bases). CDR1 is SGHTA, CDR2 FQGTGA, per germline. V lost 5 bases, J lost 4 bases, and 14 bases lay in between. This CDR3 spans 14 amino acids. DNA of the CDR3: TGTGCCAGCAGCGGGAACGGGGGGGTCACTGAAGCTTTCTTT. Amino acid sequence: CASSGNGGVTEAFF.

The chain joins TRBV28 to TRBJ1-1; 9 bases map to TRBD1. The trim removed 1 base at V and 5 bases at J, leaving 5 bases unmatched. Per the germline V gene, CDR1 is MDHEN and CDR2 is SYDVKM. The CDR3 runs 15 residues. The CDR3 DNA follows: TGTGCCAGCAGTTTATCGACAGGGGGGGGGACTGAAGCTTTCTTT. It specifies CASSLSTGGGTEAFF.

The rearrangement joins TRBV19 to TRBJ1-2; 7 bases agree with TRBD1. CDR1 and CDR2 (germline): LNHDA, SQIVND (reference sequence). J was trimmed by 8 bases and V by 10 bases; bases with no gene match: 16. This CDR3 spans 14 amino acids. CDR3 in amino acids: CATTYPGTAEGYTF. In DNA form, the CDR3 reads TGTGCCACCACATATCCCGGGACAGCCGAGGGCTACACCTTC.

The chain has TRBV10-3 and TRBJ1-5; 7 bases are a match to TRBD1. The CDR3 totals 18 residues. The V gene's germline CDR1 is ENHRY and CDR2 SYGVKD. V gave up 4 bases and J gave up 3 bases; unmatched junction bases: 15. This CDR3 reads CAISASPSWTGLNQPQHF. The CDR3 DNA is TGTGCCATCAGTGCCTCACCATCCTGGACAGGCCTCAATCAGCCCCAGCATTTT.

V and J are TRBV19 and TRBJ2-7; 8 nucleotides match TRBD2. V shed 4 bases and J 3 bases; nucleotides not matched to a gene: 5. The germline V gene encodes CDR1 LNHDA and CDR2 SQIVND (reference sequence). This CDR3 has 14 amino acids. The CDR3 spells CASSNSGGLYEQYF. CDR3 nucleotides: TGTGCCAGTAGTAACTCGGGGGGGCTCTACGAGCAGTACTTC.

This chain connects TRBV19 to TRBJ2-5; possible D gene TRBD2, 5 bases. Per the germline V gene, CDR1 is LNHDA and CDR2 is SQIVND (reference sequence). Between the trimmed V and J ends, which lost 5 bases and 4 bases, there was a span of 5 bases. The CDR3 totals 11 residues. This CDR3 is CASSRGETQYF. The CDR3 coding sequence is TGTGCCAGTAGTCGGGGAGAGACCCAGTACTTC. Based on the CDR3 plus reference TRBV19 and TRBJ2-5, the full variable domain is DGGITQSPKYLFRKEGQNVTLSCEQNLNHDAMYWYRQDPGQGLRLIYYSQIVNDFQKGDIAEGYSVSREKKESFPLTVTSAQKNPTAFYLCASSRGETQYFGPGTRLLVL.

The chain has TRBV5-1 and TRBJ1-4; no clear D gene. CDR3 length: 14 residues. Trimming stripped 4 bases from V and 8 bases from J, with 15 bases between. Looked up from germline, CDR1 is SGHRS and CDR2 is YFSETQ. The CDR3 bases are TGCGCCAGCAGCGACTCTCTTAGTCGCGAAAAACTGTTTTTT. It is translated as CASSDSLSREKLFF.

The CDR3 sequence: CASSNPAGAGATDTQYF. The CDR3, as DNA: TGTGCCAGCAGCAACCCGGCGGGGGCGGGAGCCACAGATACGCAGTATTTT. This chain uses TRBV11-2 with TRBJ2-3, with TRBD2 as a possible D gene (7 bases). The CDR3 extends over 17 amino acids. Trimming cost V 5 bases and J 2 bases, with 20 bases left between them. Germline loops: CDR1 SGHAT, CDR2 FQNNGV.

The J gene is TRBJ2-2, the V gene TRBV19; perhaps TRBD1 as D (5 bases). Germline V CDR1 and CDR2: LNHDA, SQIVND (reference sequence). The V and J ends lost 5 bases and 4 bases respectively, with 8 bases between them. CDR3 length: 13 residues. This chain's CDR3 is CASSFTGTGELFF. The CDR3 DNA follows: TGTGCCAGTAGTTTCACAGGCACCGGGGAGCTGTTTTTT.

V and J are TRBV7-2 and TRBJ2-1; a possible D gene is TRBD1 (6 bases). The germline V gene encodes CDR1 SGHTA and CDR2 FQGNSA. Trimming took 4 bases from V and 6 from J, leaving 16 bases between them. The CDR3 totals 15 residues. The CDR3 coding sequence is TGTGCCAGCAGCTCCCCGGGGCGAGGGGGCAATGAGCAGTTCTTC. Encoded protein: CASSSPGRGGNEQFF.

The gene calls are TRBV28 and TRBJ2-7; 7 bases fit TRBD1. The CDR3 sequence is 11 residues long. In germline, CDR1 is MDHEN, CDR2 SYDVKM. With V trimmed by 10 bases and J by 3 bases, 3 bases remained unmatched. The CDR3 DNA reads as TGTGCCACCCACAGGGGCTACGAGCAGTACTTC. Protein: CATHRGYEQYF.

The chain combines TRBV6-1 with TRBJ1-6, with TRBD1 matching over 7 bases. The J segment lost 8 bases and the V segment lost 3 bases, leaving 7 bases of the junction unmatched. Germline assignment: CDR1 MNHNS and CDR2 SASEGT. This CDR3 spans 15 amino acids. For the CDR3, the DNA is TGTGCCAGCAGTGAGCAGGGGGGTGTTGATTCACCCCTCCACTTT. Its translation is CASSEQGGVDSPLHF.

For the CDR3, the DNA is TGTGCCAGCAGTACTACAGGGGCGCGGTCTCAGCCCCAGCATTTT. This translates into CASSTTGARSQPQHF. The chain joins TRBV11-2 to TRBJ1-5; 7 positions agree with TRBD1. This CDR3 has 15 residues. Germline CDR1 reads SGHAT; CDR2 reads FQNNGV. Trimming took 6 bases from V and 6 from J; bases not matched to a gene: 11.

The V and J genes are TRBV5-1 and TRBJ2-5, with a weak D call TRBD2 (6 bases). The J call is uncertain, as TRBJ2-7 better fits the DNA end. The length of the CDR3 is 13 residues. The germline V gene has CDR1 SGHRS and CDR2 YFSETQ. CDR3 sequence: CASSSPGSYEQYF. The CDR3 nucleotides read TGCGCCAGCAGCTCACCCGGGAGCTACGAGCAGTACTTC.

The chain links TRBV2 to TRBJ1-5; D unclear. In germline, CDR1 is SNHLY, CDR2 FYNNEI. V lost 4 bases and J lost 7, with 14 bases in between. This CDR3 has 14 residues. CDR3 region: CASSGSRMQQPQHF. For the CDR3, the DNA is TGTGCCAGCAGTGGATCCAGGATGCAACAGCCCCAGCATTTT.

In regard to this clone: Other nucleotide sequences in the sample specify the same CDR3. The V gene is TRBV10-3, the J gene TRBJ1-2, with 9 bases fitting TRBD1. This CDR3 has 13 amino acids. Germline-derived CDR1 and CDR2 are ENHRY and SYGVKD. Germline trimming cut 3 bases from V and 5 bases from J; bases unmatched to any gene: 1. CDR3 in amino acids: CAISEGQGYGYTF. In DNA form, the CDR3 reads TGTGCCATCAGTGAAGGACAGGGGTATGGCTACACCTTC.

This chain uses TRBV13 with TRBJ2-1; D perhaps matches TRBD1 (5 bases). CDR3 length equals 12 residues. CDR1 PRHDT and CDR2 FYEKMQ come from the germline V gene (reference sequence). Trimming took 5 bases from V and 7 from J, leaving 9 bases between them. CDR3 sequence (DNA): TGTGCCAGCAGCGCTCAGGGAAATGAGCAGTTCTTC. Protein sequence: CASSAQGNEQFF.

J is TRBJ2-7 and V is TRBV19, with 9 bases that match TRBD2. V shed 1 base, J shed 2 bases, and the junction held 0 bases outside the gene matches. The CDR3 extends over 14 amino acids. Germline V gives CDR1 LNHDA, CDR2 SQIVND (reference sequence). The CDR3 spells CASSIASGAYEQYF. CDR3 nucleotides: TGTGCCAGTAGTATAGCTAGCGGGGCCTACGAGCAGTACTTC. Looking up the rest from reference TRBV19 and TRBJ2-7 gives the full variable domain: DGGITQSPKYLFRKEGQNVTLSCEQNLNHDAMYWYRQDPGQGLRLIYYSQIVNDFQKGDIAEGYSVSREKKESFPLTVTSAQKNPTAFYLCASSIASGAYEQYFGPGTRLTVT.

This chain connects TRBV2 to TRBJ2-7, with D perhaps TRBD2 (5 bases). The germline V gene has CDR1 SNHLY and CDR2 FYNNEI. V lost 3 bases to trimming and J lost 4 bases, with 16 bases between them. The CDR3 spans 15 residues. The CDR3: CASSESGVLGYEQYF. Here the CDR3 DNA reads TGTGCCAGCAGTGAGTCCGGGGTCCTAGGGTACGAGCAGTACTTC. The full variable domain, completed using reference TRBV2 and TRBJ2-7, is EPEVTQTPSHQVTQMGQEVILRCVPISNHLYFYWYRQILGQKVEFLVSFYNNEISEKSEIFDDQFSVERPDGSNFTLKIRSTKLEDSAMYFCASSESGVLGYEQYFGPGTRLTVT.

The chain couples TRBV7-9 to TRBJ1-3; TRBD1 matches 7 bases. Germline V gene sequence: CDR1 SEHNR, CDR2 FQNEAQ (reference sequence). The CDR3 totals 17 residues. Losses at the gene ends were 4 bases for V and 7 bases for J; bases not matched to a gene: 16. The CDR3 DNA is TGTGCCAGCAGCTCCTTACAGGGGACGCCCAGGTGGAACACCATATATTTT. It specifies CASSSLQGTPRWNTIYF.

The chain recombines TRBV20-1 with TRBJ1-1, with D maybe TRBD1 (5 bases). Trimming pared 5 bases from V and 8 bases from J, leaving 12 bases between. The CDR3 contains 11 residues. Germline V gene sequence: CDR1 DFQATT, CDR2 SNEGSKA (reference sequence). This CDR3 reads CSAWGGAEAFF. Here the CDR3 DNA reads TGCAGTGCTTGGGGTGGGGCAGAAGCTTTCTTT.

V usage is TRBV18 and J usage is TRBJ2-2; D gene unclear. With 0 bases removed from V and 5 bases from J, the gap between germline ends came to 10 bases. Germline CDR1 KGHSH, CDR2 LQKENI. This CDR3 comprises 15 residues. The CDR3 sequence: CASSPPSVVTGELFF. Here the CDR3 DNA reads TGTGCCAGCTCACCACCCTCGGTTGTTACCGGGGAGCTGTTTTTT.

The CDR3 sequence: CASSSPPGQNEQFF. DNA for the CDR3: TGTGCCAGCAGCTCCCCGCCGGGACAAAATGAGCAGTTCTTC. The chain combines TRBV7-9 with TRBJ2-1, with D possibly matching TRBD1 (6 bases). The V and J ends lost 4 bases and 7 bases respectively, with 14 bases between them. CDR3 length equals 14 residues. Germline V gives CDR1 SEHNR, CDR2 FQNEAQ (reference sequence).

The sample holds a few counts of this clone. V and J are TRBV5-4 and TRBJ2-7, with TRBD1 identical over 11 bases. CDR3 length: 15 residues. From germline, CDR1 is SGHNT and CDR2 YYREEE (reference sequence). Germline trimming cut 4 bases from V and 0 bases from J; bases unmatched to any gene: 3. CDR3 in amino acids: CASSVGQGVSYEQYF. DNA of the CDR3: TGTGCCAGCAGCGTGGGACAGGGGGTCTCCTACGAGCAGTACTTC.